This T cell receptor beta chain derives from a study of blood T cells in healthy people across ages. Across the study: Template switching picked up about one barcoded beta molecule for each two T cells.

The V and J ends lost 4 bases and 2 bases respectively, with 8 bases between them. This CDR3 contains 13 residues. CDR1 and CDR2 (germline): KGHSH, LQKENI. Alongside a J-beta primer mix, a sample-barcoded 5' primer served in a second PCR lasting 7 to 11 cycles. MiXCR, run by TCRdb on the 5' RACE reads, gives a single entry per CDR3 protein. The table includes about 640,000 distinct CDR3 sequences, about 53% detected once. This receptor was obtained from a man aged 55 to 70 in good health. The rearrangement joins TRBV18 to TRBJ2-5; no definite D call. The sample was blood. As DNA, the CDR3 is TGTGCCAGCTCACGAGACCAGCAAGAGACCCAGTACTTC. It translates to CASSRDQQETQYF. The full variable domain, completed using reference TRBV18 and TRBJ2-5, is NAGVMQNPRHLVRRRGQEARLRCSPMKGHSHVYWYRQLPEEGLKFMVYLQKENIIDESGMPKERFSAEFPKEGPSILRIQQVVRGDSAAYFCASSRDQQETQYFGPGTRLLVL.